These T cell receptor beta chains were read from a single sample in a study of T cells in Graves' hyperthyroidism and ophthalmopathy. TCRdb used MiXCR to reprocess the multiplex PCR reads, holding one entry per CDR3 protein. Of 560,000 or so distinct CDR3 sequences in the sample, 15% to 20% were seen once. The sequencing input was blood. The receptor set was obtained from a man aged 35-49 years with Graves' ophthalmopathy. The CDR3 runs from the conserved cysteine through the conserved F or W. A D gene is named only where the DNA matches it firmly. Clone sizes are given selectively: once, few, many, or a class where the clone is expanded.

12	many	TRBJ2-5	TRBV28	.	TGTGCCAGTTTTAGGGGGGAAGAGACCCAGTACTTC	CASFRGEETQYF
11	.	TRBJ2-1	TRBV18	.	TGTGCCAGCTCACGGGACCGAGAGCAGTTCTTC	CASSRDREQFF
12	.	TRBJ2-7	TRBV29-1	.	TGCAGCGTTTTGCCGTCCTCCCGCGAGCAGTACTTC	CSVLPSSREQYF
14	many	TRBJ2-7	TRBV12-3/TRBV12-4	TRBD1	TGTGCCAGCAGTGGACAGGCGACCTCCTACGAGCAGTACTTC	CASSGQATSYEQYF
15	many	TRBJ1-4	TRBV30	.	TGTGCCTGGAGTGTTGGGACACCCGGGAGTGAAAAACTGTTTTTT	CAWSVGTPGSEKLFF
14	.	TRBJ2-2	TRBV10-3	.	TGTGCCATCAGTGAGAACCGGGACACCGGGGAGCTGTTTTTT	CAISENRDTGELFF
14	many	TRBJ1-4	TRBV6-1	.	TGTGCCAGCCAAGCGGGACACTCTAATGAAAAACTGTTTTTT	CASQAGHSNEKLFF
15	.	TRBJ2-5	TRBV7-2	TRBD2	TGTGCCAGCAGCTTAGGGCGACTAGCGGAGGAGACCCAGTACTTC	CASSLGRLAEETQYF
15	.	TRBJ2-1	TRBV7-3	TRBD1	TGTGCCAGCAGCCCGTCCGGGACAGCCTACAATGAGCAGTTCTTC	CASSPSGTAYNEQFF
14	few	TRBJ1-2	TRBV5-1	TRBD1	TGCGCCAGCAGCGCGACGGGACAGGGGTTGAGCTACACCTTC	CASSATGQGLSYTF
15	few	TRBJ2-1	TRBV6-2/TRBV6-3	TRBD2	TGTGCCAGCAGCATCGGACTAGCGGGAGGGCCGATGGGACTCTTC	CASSIGLAGGPMGLF
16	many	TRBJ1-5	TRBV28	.	TGTGCCAGCAGTTTAGGGGGGGCGCGGAGCAATCAGCCCCAGCATTTT	CASSLGGARSNQPQHF
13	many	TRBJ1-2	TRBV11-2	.	TGTGCCAGCAGCTTAGGGGAAAACTATGGCTACACCTTC	CASSLGENYGYTF
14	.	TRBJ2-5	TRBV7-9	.	TGTGCCAGCAGCTCGCCGACAACTTGGGAGACCCAGTACTTC	CASSSPTTWETQYF
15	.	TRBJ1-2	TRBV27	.	TGTACCAGCAGTTTCACGGGGGTAGCCGGGTATGGCTACACCTTC	CTSSFTGVAGYGYTF
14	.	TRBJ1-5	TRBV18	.	TGTGCCAGCTCTCCAGGGTTGGGCAATCAGCCCCAGCATTTT	CASSPGLGNQPQHF
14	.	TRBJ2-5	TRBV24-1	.	TGTGCCACCAGTGATCTGCGGGCAGAAGAGACCCAGTACTTC	CATSDLRAEETQYF
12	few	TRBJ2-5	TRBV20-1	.	TGCAGTGCTGTGTGGTACCAAGAGACCCAGTACTTC	CSAVWYQETQYF
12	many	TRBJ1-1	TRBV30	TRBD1	TGTGCCTGGACGCAAGTCCGGGACAGAGCTTTCTTT	CAWTQVRDRAFF
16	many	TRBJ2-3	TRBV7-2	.	TGTGCCAGCAGCTTAGGTAGCGGTTATTTCACAGATACGCAGTATTTT	CASSLGSGYFTDTQYF
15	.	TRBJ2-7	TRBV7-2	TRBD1	TGTGCCAGCAGCTACCGGGACAGAGACTACTACGAGCAGTACTTC	CASSYRDRDYYEQYF
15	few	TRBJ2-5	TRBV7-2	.	TGTGCCAGCAGCTCGTTAGGGGGGGCTCGGGAGACCCAGTACTTC	CASSSLGGARETQYF
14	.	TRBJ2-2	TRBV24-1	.	TGTGCCACCACTTCGGCAGTAAACACCGGGGAGCTGTTTTTT	CATTSAVNTGELFF
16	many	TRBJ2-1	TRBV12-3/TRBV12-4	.	TGTGCCAGCAGGCCGCTACTGCGACCTAAGGGCAATGAGCAGTTCTTC	CASRPLLRPKGNEQFF
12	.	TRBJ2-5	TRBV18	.	TGTGCCAGCTCGATAGCAGGAGAGACCCAGTACTTC	CASSIAGETQYF
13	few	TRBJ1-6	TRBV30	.	TGTGCCTGGAGTGACGGGTTGAATTCACCCCTCCACTTT	CAWSDGLNSPLHF
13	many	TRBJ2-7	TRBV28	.	TGTGCCAGCAGTTTCGGGACTTCCTACGAGCAGTACTTC	CASSFGTSYEQYF
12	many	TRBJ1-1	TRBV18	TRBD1	TGTGCCAGCTCTGGACAGGGCCATGAAGCTTTCTTT	CASSGQGHEAFF
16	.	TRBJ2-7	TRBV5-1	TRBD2	TGCGCCAGCAGCTTGGGGCTAGCGGGGCCTCCCTACGAGCAGTACTTC	CASSLGLAGPPYEQYF
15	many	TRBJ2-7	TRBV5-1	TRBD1	TGCGCCAGCAGCTTGGCCGGGACAGCCACCTACGAGCAGTACTTC	CASSLAGTATYEQYF
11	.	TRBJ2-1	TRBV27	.	TGTGCCAGCGAGTATTGGAATGAGCAGTTCTTC	CASEYWNEQFF
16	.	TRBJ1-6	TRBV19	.	TGTGCCAGTATAGGCGGGGACCGCCGTTATAATTCACCCCTCCACTTT	CASIGGDRRYNSPLHF
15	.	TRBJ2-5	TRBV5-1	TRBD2	TGCGCCAGCAGCACTAGCGGGGGTCCTCGGGAGACCCAGTACTTC	CASSTSGGPRETQYF
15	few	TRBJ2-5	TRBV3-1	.	TGTGCCAGCAGCCAAGTGGCAGGGGTTCGGGAGACCCAGTACTTC	CASSQVAGVRETQYF
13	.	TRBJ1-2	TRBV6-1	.	TGTGCCAGCAGGGGGGGGTCCCTCTATGGCTACACCTTC	CASRGGSLYGYTF
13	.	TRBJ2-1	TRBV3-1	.	TGTGCCAGCAGCCATAGAATACACAATGAGCAGTTCTTC	CASSHRIHNEQFF
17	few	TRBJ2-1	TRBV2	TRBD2	TGTGCCAGCAGGAAAGAGACTAGCGGGAGCCCCCACAATGAGCAGTTCTTC	CASRKETSGSPHNEQFF
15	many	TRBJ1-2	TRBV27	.	TGTGCCAGCAGTTTAGCTCGCGACAGCAACTATGGCTACACCTTC	CASSLARDSNYGYTF
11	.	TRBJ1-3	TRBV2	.	TGTGCAGAGGGACCTGGAAACACCATATATTTT	CAEGPGNTIYF
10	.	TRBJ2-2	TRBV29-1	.	TGCAGCGTTGGCACCGGGGAGCTGTTTTTT	CSVGTGELFF
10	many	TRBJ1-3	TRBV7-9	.	TGTGCCAGCGGCCAAAACACCATATATTTT	CASGQNTIYF
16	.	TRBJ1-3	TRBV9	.	TGTGCCAGCAGCGCAGACCGGGACGGCTCTGGAAACACCATATATTTT	CASSADRDGSGNTIYF
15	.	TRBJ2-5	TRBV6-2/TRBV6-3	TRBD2	TGTGCCAGCAGTTACGGTGCTAGCGGGGGGAAGACCCAGTACTTC	CASSYGASGGKTQYF
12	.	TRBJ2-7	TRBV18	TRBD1	TGTGCCTGCTCACCGGACAGGGTCGAGCAGTACTTC	CACSPDRVEQYF
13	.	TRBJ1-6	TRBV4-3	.	TGCGCCAGCAGCGGCCTCGAGGGTTCACCCCTCCACTTT	CASSGLEGSPLHF
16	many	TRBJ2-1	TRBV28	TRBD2	TGTGCCAGCAGTTTAGGGGGAGGGAGGGCCTTCAATGAGCAGTTCTTC	CASSLGGGRAFNEQFF
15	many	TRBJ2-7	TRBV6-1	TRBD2	TGTGCCAGCAGTTGGGATGAGCGGGAGGACTACGAGCAGTACTTC	CASSWDEREDYEQYF
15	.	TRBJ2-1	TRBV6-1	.	TGTGCCAGCACCCGAGGGGGGGGTCAAGGTAATGAGCAGTTCTTC	CASTRGGGQGNEQFF
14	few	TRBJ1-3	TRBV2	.	TGTGCCAGCAGAAGGGACCACTCTGGAAACACCATATATTTT	CASRRDHSGNTIYF
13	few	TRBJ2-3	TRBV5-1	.	TGCGCCAGCAGCTTAATGAAGAGAGATACGCAGTATTTT	CASSLMKRDTQYF
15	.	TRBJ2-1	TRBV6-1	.	TGTGCCAGCACCCTCGAGGGATGGTCCTACAATGAGCAGTTCTTC	CASTLEGWSYNEQFF
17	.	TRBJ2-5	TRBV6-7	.	TGTGCCAGCAGTTACTCAGGGGGGGGGCCATTCGGAGAGACCCAGTACTTC	CASSYSGGGPFGETQYF
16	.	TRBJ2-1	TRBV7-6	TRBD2	TGTGCCAGCAGCTTAACTAGCGGGAGGGCCGGCGATGAGCAGTTCTTC	CASSLTSGRAGDEQFF
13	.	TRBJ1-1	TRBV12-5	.	TGTGCTAGTGCTCAGAGTGTGAACACTGAAGCTTTCTTT	CASAQSVNTEAFF
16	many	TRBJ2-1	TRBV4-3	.	TGCGCCAGCAGCCAAGATTGGCGGGCTTCCTACAATGAGCAGTTCTTC	CASSQDWRASYNEQFF
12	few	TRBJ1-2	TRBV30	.	TGTGCCTGCACCGGGACCACCTATGGCTACACCTTC	CACTGTTYGYTF
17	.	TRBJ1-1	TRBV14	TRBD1	TGTGCCAGCAGCCAAAAGTCTAAAATACAGGGGGACACTGAAGCTTTCTTT	CASSQKSKIQGDTEAFF
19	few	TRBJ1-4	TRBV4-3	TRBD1	TGCGCCAGCAGCCAAGAAGGGCCAGGGGGCATCGCAACTAATGAAAAACTGTTTTTT	CASSQEGPGGIATNEKLFF
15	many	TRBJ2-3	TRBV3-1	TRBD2	TGTGCCAGCAGCCCCCAGGGAAGCGGGGGAGATACGCAGTATTTT	CASSPQGSGGDTQYF
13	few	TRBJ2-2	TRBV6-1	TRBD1	TGTGCCAGCAGAGGACAGGCCTCCGGAGAGCTGTTTTTT	CASRGQASGELFF